Listed below are T cell receptor beta chains from one sample, sequenced in a study of cytomegalovirus exposure and HLA in healthy donors. Clones were read by immunoSEQ multiplex PCR, and TCRdb kept only the in-frame ones, dropping some. This table has around 160,000 clones, 70% to 90% appearing once. Sample: PBMCs. Source of these receptors: a young man in good health and CMV-seropositive. Both conserved end residues are part of each CDR3. The D gene is left open where the match is weak. Clone size is stated in some rows and not others, as once, few, many or a class when expanded.

D,V,size,J,CDR3,DNA
NA,TRBV6-6,few,TRBJ2-7,CASSYGGNEQYF,TGTGCCAGCAGTTATGGCGGGAACGAGCAGTACTTC
NA,TRBV18,NA,TRBJ2-3,CASSPPLSANLDTQYF,TGTGCCAGCTCACCACCGCTCAGCGCTAATTTGGATACGCAGTATTTT
TRBD2,TRBV23-1,NA,TRBJ2-1,CASSQTPGTSRINEQFF,TGCGCCAGCAGTCAAACTCCGGGGACTAGTCGCATAAATGAGCAGTTCTTC
TRBD1,TRBV5-4,NA,TRBJ2-7,CASSAGTDLYEQYF,TGTGCCAGCAGCGCCGGGACAGACCTCTACGAGCAGTACTTC
NA,TRBV5-4,NA,TRBJ1-2,CASRALGGGYTF,TGTGCCAGCCGCGCGTTAGGAGGCGGCTACACCTTC
NA,TRBV7-2,few,TRBJ1-4,CASSETQGIKLFF,TGTGCCAGCAGCGAAACACAGGGAATAAAACTGTTTTTT
TRBD2,TRBV5-1,NA,TRBJ2-1,CASSLVGLAGAQSSYNEQFF,TGCGCCAGCAGCTTGGTGGGACTAGCGGGGGCCCAGAGCTCCTACAATGAGCAGTTCTTC
NA,TRBV4-1,NA,TRBJ2-3,CASSQGLADTQYF,TGCGCCAGCAGCCAAGGGCTAGCAGATACGCAGTATTTT
NA,TRBV13,NA,TRBJ1-4,CASSYTGGAANEKLFF,TGTGCCAGCAGCTATACAGGTGGGGCTGCTAATGAAAAACTGTTTTTT
NA,TRBV10-3,NA,TRBJ2-1,CAISPLNEQFF,TGTGCCATCAGTCCTCTTAATGAGCAGTTCTTC
TRBD2,TRBV2,NA,TRBJ2-3,CASRHTSGGDQNTDTQYF,TGTGCCAGCAGACACACTAGCGGGGGGGATCAAAACACAGATACGCAGTATTTT
NA,TRBV9,NA,TRBJ1-3,CASSPGRDQYSGNTIYF,TGTGCCAGCAGCCCAGGACGGGATCAGTACTCTGGAAACACCATATATTTT
TRBD2,TRBV11-2,NA,TRBJ2-3,CASSLGIAGGYTDTQYF,TGTGCCAGCAGCTTAGGGATAGCGGGGGGCTACACAGATACGCAGTATTTT
NA,TRBV15,once,TRBJ2-3,CATSRGGSTDTQYF,TGTGCCACCAGCAGAGGCGGTAGCACAGATACGCAGTATTTT
NA,TRBV6-5,NA,TRBJ1-4,CASTRGGSNEKLFF,TGTGCCAGCACTCGAGGAGGTTCTAATGAAAAACTGTTTTTT
NA,TRBV18,NA,TRBJ1-1,CASSPPRTLGNTEAFF,TGTGCCAGCTCACCACCCAGGACATTGGGGAACACTGAAGCTTTCTTT
TRBD1,TRBV30,NA,TRBJ1-5,CAWKGDRTNQPQHF,TGTGCCTGGAAAGGGGACAGGACCAATCAGCCCCAGCATTTT
TRBD1,TRBV28,NA,TRBJ2-7,CASIHGDREGYEQYF,TGTGCCAGCATTCACGGGGACAGGGAGGGCTACGAGCAGTACTTC
TRBD1,TRBV7-8,NA,TRBJ2-5,CASSAWDRVQETQYF,TGTGCCAGCAGTGCGTGGGACAGGGTTCAAGAGACCCAGTACTTC
NA,TRBV4-1,NA,TRBJ2-7,CASSQVTPYEQYF,TGCGCCAGCAGCCAAGTAACACCCTACGAGCAGTACTTC
NA,TRBV4-1,NA,TRBJ2-2,CASSTTGNTGELFF,TGCGCCAGCAGTACGACGGGAAACACCGGGGAGCTGTTTTTT
NA,TRBV7-6,once,TRBJ2-3,CASSLGQFTDTQYF,TGTGCCAGCAGCCTGGGACAATTCACAGATACGCAGTATTTT
TRBD1,TRBV19,NA,TRBJ1-2,CASSSDRGGYTF,TGTGCCAGTAGTAGCGACAGGGGTGGCTACACCTTC
TRBD1,TRBV27,NA,TRBJ2-1,CASSSRDRGVYNEQFF,TGTGCCAGCAGTAGCCGAGACAGGGGGGTATACAATGAGCAGTTCTTC
TRBD2,TRBV18,NA,TRBJ2-1,CASSPEEAGVEQFF,TGTGCCAGCTCACCAGAGGAAGCGGGAGTAGAGCAGTTCTTC
NA,TRBV7-9,NA,TRBJ1-1,CSSSLGGATEAFF,TGTTCCAGCAGCTTGGGAGGAGCCACTGAAGCTTTCTTT
NA,TRBV30,NA,TRBJ2-1,CAWSLGGGPGDEQFF,TGTGCCTGGAGTCTGGGAGGGGGTCCTGGCGATGAGCAGTTCTTC
TRBD1,TRBV7-2,NA,TRBJ1-4,CASSSPRTGAGEKLFF,TGTGCCAGCAGCTCACCTCGGACAGGGGCGGGGGAAAAACTGTTTTTT
TRBD1,TRBV5-1,NA,TRBJ2-5,CASSQGAEETQYF,TGCGCCAGCAGTCAGGGGGCGGAGGAGACCCAGTACTTC
NA,TRBV27,NA,TRBJ1-1,CASSQALLGNTEAFF,TGTGCCAGCAGTCAGGCCCTACTTGGTAACACTGAAGCTTTCTTT